This TCR beta chain was retrieved from a study of blood T cell repertoires in COVID-19. Study context: Samples representing acute and convalescent COVID-19 were sourced from the United States, Italy and Spain. The analysed material was cDNA or gDNA that came from T cells, B-cell-depleted T cells, or PBMCs.

How the authors handled the data: The authors estimated nucleated cell counts from reference gene primer amplification. Some clones are missing from TCRdb's copy, which holds only in-frame ones; the method was immunoSEQ multiplex PCR. V, J and clone size are taken as reported in that table, and D and trimming were inferred from the DNA itself. In the table there are approximately 220,000 clones, 85% to 90% of which are singletons. This clone has a single count. V lost 6 bases and J lost 2, with 20 bases in between. Looked up from germline, CDR1 is MDHEN and CDR2 is SYDVKM. The CDR3 sequence is 16 residues long.

Sample: peripheral blood. The chain joins TRBV28 to TRBJ2-7; D is perhaps TRBD2 (8 bases). This TCR derives from a man aged 60 to 69 with acute or convalescent COVID-19. CDR3: CASSLGGAGGPYEQYF. DNA for the CDR3: TGTGCCAGCAGCCTCGGGGGGGCAGGGGGACCCTACGAGCAGTACTTC.